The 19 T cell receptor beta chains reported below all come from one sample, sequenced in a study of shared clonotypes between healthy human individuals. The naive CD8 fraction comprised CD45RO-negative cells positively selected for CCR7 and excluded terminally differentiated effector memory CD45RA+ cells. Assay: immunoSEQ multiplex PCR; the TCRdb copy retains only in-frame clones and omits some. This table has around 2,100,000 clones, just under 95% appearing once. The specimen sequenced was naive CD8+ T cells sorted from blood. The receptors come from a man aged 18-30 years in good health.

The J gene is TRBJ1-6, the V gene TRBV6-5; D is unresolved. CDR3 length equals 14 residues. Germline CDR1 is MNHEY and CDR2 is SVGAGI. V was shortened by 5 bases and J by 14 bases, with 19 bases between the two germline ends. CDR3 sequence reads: CASSLVADLVALHF. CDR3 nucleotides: TGTGCCAGCAGTCTCGTGGCGGACCTGGTGGCCCTCCACTTT.

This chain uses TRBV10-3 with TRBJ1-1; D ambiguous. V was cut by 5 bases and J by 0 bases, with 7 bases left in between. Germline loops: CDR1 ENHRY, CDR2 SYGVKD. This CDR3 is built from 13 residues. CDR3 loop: CAISISMNTEAFF. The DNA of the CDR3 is TGTGCCATCAGTATTTCTATGAACACTGAAGCTTTCTTT.

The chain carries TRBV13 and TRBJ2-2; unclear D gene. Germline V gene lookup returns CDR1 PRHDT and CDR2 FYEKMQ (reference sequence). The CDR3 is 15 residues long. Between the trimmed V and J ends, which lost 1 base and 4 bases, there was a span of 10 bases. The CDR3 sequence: CASSLEGLGTGELFF. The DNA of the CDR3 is TGTGCCAGCAGCTTAGAGGGTTTGGGCACCGGGGAGCTGTTTTTT. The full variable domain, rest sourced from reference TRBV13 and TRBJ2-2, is AAGVIQSPRHLIKEKRETATLKCYPIPRHDTVYWYQQGPGQDPQFLISFYEKMQSDKGSIPDRFSAQQFSDYHSELNMSSLELGDSALYFCASSLEGLGTGELFFGEGSRLTVL.

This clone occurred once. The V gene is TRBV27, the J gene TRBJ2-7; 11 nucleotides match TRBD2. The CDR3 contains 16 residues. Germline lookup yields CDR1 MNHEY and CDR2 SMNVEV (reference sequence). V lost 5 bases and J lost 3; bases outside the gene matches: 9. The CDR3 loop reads CASSGLTSGGDYEQYF. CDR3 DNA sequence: TGTGCCAGCAGTGGCCTCACTAGCGGGGGAGACTACGAGCAGTACTTC.

CDR3 coding DNA: TGTGCCAGCAGCTTAGCAGGGGTGTACACCGGGGAGCTGTTTTTT. Its protein product is CASSLAGVYTGELFF. The V and J genes are TRBV13 and TRBJ2-2, with a possible D match to TRBD1 (6 bases). Germline assignment: CDR1 PRHDT and CDR2 FYEKMQ (reference sequence). V lost 1 base to trimming and J lost 3 bases, with 9 bases between them. The CDR3 consists of 15 residues.

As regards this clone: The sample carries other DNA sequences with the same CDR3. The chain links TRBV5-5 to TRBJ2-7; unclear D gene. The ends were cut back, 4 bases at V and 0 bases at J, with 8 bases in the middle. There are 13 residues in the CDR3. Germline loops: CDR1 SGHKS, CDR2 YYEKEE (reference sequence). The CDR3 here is CASSLTVSYEQYF. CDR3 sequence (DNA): TGTGCCAGCAGCCTAACAGTCTCCTACGAGCAGTACTTC. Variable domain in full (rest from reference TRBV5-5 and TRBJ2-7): DAGVTQSPTHLIKTRGQQVTLRCSPISGHKSVSWYQQVLGQGPQFIFQYYEKEERGRGNFPDRFSARQFPNYSSELNVNALLLGDSALYLCASSLTVSYEQYFGPGTRLTVT.

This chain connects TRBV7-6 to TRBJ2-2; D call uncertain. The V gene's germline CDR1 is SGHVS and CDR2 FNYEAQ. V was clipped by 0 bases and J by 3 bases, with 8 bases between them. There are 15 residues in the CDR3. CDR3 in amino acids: CASSLAGVYTGELFF. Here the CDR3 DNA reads TGTGCCAGCAGCTTAGCCGGAGTCTACACCGGGGAGCTGTTTTTT.

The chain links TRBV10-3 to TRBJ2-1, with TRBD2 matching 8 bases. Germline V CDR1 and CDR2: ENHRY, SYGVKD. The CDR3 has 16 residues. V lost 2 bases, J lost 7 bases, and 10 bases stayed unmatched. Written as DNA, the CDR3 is TGTGCCATCAGTGAGGGGGACGGGAGGGCCTGGAATGAGCAGTTCTTC. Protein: CAISEGDGRAWNEQFF.

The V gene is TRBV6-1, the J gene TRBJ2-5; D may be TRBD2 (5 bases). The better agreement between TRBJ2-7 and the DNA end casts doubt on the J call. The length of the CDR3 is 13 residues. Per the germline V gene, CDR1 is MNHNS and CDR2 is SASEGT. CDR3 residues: CASEGPSAYEQYF. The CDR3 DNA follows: TGTGCCAGCGAGGGCCCCTCGGCCTACGAGCAGTACTTC.

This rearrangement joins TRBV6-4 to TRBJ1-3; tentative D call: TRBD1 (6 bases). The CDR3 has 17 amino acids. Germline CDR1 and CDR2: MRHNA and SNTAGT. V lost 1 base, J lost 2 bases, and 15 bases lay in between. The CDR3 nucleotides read TGTGCCAGCAGTGACTGTGTTCGGGGGGCAGCTGGAAACACCATATATTTT. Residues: CASSDCVRGAAGNTIYF.

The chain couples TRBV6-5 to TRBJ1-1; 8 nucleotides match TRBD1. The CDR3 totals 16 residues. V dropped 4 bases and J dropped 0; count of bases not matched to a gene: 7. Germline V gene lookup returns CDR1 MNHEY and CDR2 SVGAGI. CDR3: CASSSTGTGMNTEAFF. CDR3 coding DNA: TGTGCCAGCAGTTCAACCGGGACAGGAATGAACACTGAAGCTTTCTTT.

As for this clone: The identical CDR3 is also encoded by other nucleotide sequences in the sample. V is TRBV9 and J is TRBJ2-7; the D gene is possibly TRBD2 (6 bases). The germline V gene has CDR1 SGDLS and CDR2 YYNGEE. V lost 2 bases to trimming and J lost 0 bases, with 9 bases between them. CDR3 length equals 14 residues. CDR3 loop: CASSVGGSSYEQYF. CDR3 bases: TGTGCCAGCAGCGTGGGGGGAAGCTCCTACGAGCAGTACTTC.

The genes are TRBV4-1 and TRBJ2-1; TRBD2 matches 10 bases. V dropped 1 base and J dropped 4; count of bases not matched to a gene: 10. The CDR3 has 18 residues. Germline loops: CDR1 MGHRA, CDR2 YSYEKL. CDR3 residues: CASSQGLGTSDKYNEQFF. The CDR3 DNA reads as TGCGCCAGCAGCCAAGGCCTAGGGACTAGCGACAAGTACAATGAGCAGTTCTTC.

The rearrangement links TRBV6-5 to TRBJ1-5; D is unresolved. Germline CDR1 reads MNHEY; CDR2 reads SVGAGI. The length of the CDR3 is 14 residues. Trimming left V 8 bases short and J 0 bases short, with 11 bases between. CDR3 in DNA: TGTGCCAGCGGGAGCGTGTATAGCAATCAGCCCCAGCATTTT. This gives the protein CASGSVYSNQPQHF.

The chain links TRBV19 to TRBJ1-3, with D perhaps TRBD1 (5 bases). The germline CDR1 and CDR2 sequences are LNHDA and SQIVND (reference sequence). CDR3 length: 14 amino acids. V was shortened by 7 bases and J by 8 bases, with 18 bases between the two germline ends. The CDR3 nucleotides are TGTGCCAGTACCATAGGGGAAGGGCGGGACACCATATATTTT. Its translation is CASTIGEGRDTIYF.

The chain's CDR3 is CASSYSSGGGNEQFF. The CDR3 nucleotides read TGTGCCAGCAGTTACTCGTCGGGGGGGGGCAATGAGCAGTTCTTC. The chain has TRBV6-5 and TRBJ2-1; 8 bases line up with TRBD2. The CDR3 covers 15 residues. The germline V gene has CDR1 MNHEY and CDR2 SVGAGI. Trimming at V came to 0 bases and at J to 6 bases, leaving 4 bases not matched to a gene.

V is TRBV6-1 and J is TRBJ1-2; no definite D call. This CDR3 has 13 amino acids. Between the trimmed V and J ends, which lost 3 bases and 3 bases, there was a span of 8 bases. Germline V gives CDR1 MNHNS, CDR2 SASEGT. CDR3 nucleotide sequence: TGTGCCAGCAGTGACAGAAAATACTATGGCTACACCTTC. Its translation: CASSDRKYYGYTF.

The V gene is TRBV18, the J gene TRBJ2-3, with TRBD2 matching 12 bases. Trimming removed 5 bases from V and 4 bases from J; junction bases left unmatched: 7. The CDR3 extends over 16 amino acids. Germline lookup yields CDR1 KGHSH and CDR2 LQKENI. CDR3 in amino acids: CASSLRLAGVADTQYF. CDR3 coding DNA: TGTGCCAGCTCATTGCGACTAGCGGGGGTCGCAGATACGCAGTATTTT.

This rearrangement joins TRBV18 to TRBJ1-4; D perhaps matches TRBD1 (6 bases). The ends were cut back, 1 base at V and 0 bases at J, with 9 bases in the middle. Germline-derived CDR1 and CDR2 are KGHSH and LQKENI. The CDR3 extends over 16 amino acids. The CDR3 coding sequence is TGTGCCAGCTCACCACGGGGGCTACCAACTAATGAAAAACTGTTTTTT. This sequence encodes CASSPRGLPTNEKLFF.